This entry describes one TCR beta chain. The data stem from a study of blood T cell repertoires in COVID-19. The germline gives CDR1 MNHEY, CDR2 SVGEGT. The CDR3 loop spans 17 amino acids. V lost 1 base and J lost 0; bases outside the gene matches: 9. Some clones are missing from TCRdb's copy, which holds only in-frame ones; the method was immunoSEQ multiplex PCR. This sample has 250,000 to 350,000 clones, with roughly 86% found just once. The gene calls are TRBV6-2 or TRBV6-3 and TRBJ2-7; 7 nucleotides match TRBD2. Sequenced input: PBMCs or T cells enriched from blood (not recorded which). This receptor was taken from a woman between 18 and 29 years old who had recovered from COVID-19. Here the CDR3 reads CASSYLSGGEGSYEQYF. CDR3 nucleotide sequence: TGTGCCAGCAGTTACTTGAGCGGAGGGGAGGGCTCCTACGAGCAGTACTTC.